This TCR beta chain was sequenced for a study of blood T cell repertoires in COVID-19. Overall study context: Material from acute and convalescent COVID-19 was sourced from the United States, Italy and Spain. The cDNA or gDNA used as material had been derived from T cells, B-cell-depleted T cells, or PBMCs.

The method was immunoSEQ multiplex PCR; TCRdb's version includes in-frame clones alone and lacks a portion of them. In the table there are roughly 200,000 clones, approximately 85% of which are singletons. Trimming removed 2 bases at V and 5 bases at J, with 20 bases between. This CDR3 is built from 17 residues. Per the germline V gene, CDR1 is SGHDT and CDR2 is YYEEEE. Cohorts were determined from participant-reported clinical history. Recovered status applied to Cohort 3 donors who had two consecutive negative PCRs. It also applied to those with clearance or with symptom resolution. This TCR was sampled from a man in his forties who had recovered from COVID-19. This chain uses TRBV5-6 with TRBJ2-1; D possibly corresponds to TRBD2 (6 bases). The sample taken for sequencing was PBMCs or T cells enriched from blood (not recorded which). CDR3 region: CASSLSLSGSFNNEQFF. In nucleotides, the CDR3 is TGTGCCAGCAGCTTATCCCTATCCGGGAGTTTCAACAATGAGCAGTTCTTC.